The rows below give T cell receptor beta chains drawn from one sample of a study of cytomegalovirus exposure and HLA in healthy donors. The protocol was immunoSEQ multiplex PCR, while the TCRdb copy is restricted to in-frame clones and leaves out a portion. The sample includes approximately 140,000 clones. Specimen: PBMCs. The receptor set was obtained from a woman aged 45-65 years in good health and CMV-seronegative. The CDR3 runs from the conserved cysteine through the conserved F or W. The D gene is left open where the match is weak.

TRBJ1-5	-	TRBV6-1	TGTGCCAGCAGTGAAAAGGTGGGGGGTGGCAATCAGCCCCAGCATTTT	CASSEKVGGGNQPQHF
TRBJ2-1	TRBD2	TRBV14	TGTGCCAGCAGCCAAGAAGTAGGTTGGGCTAGCGGGAACAATGAGCAGTTCTTC	CASSQEVGWASGNNEQFF
TRBJ2-3	TRBD2	TRBV9	TGTGCCAGCAGCGGGGGAGCGGGACCCATGTCTACAGATACGCAGTATTTT	CASSGGAGPMSTDTQYF
TRBJ2-3	TRBD1	TRBV18	TGTGCCAGCTCACTTTGGCCCGGACAGGGCGGCACAGATACGCAGTATTTT	CASSLWPGQGGTDTQYF
TRBJ1-1	TRBD1	TRBV5-6	TGTGCCAGCAGCACAACAGGGGGCACTGAAGCTTTCTTT	CASSTTGGTEAFF
TRBJ2-1	-	TRBV9	TGTGCCAGCAGCGTAGGACTGGCGGGCTCCGACAATGAGCAGTTCTTC	CASSVGLAGSDNEQFF
TRBJ2-3	TRBD2	TRBV11-2	TGTGCCAGCAGCTTAGAGACTAGCGGGAGGGGTCCAGATACGCAGTATTTT	CASSLETSGRGPDTQYF
TRBJ1-1	TRBD1	TRBV7-8	TGTGCCAGCAGCTTAGCGTCCCGGGACAGGGGAGAAGCTTTCTTT	CASSLASRDRGEAFF
TRBJ2-7	-	TRBV7-9	TGTGCCAGCAACTCAGGGGTGAACGAGCAGTACTTC	CASNSGVNEQYF
TRBJ2-5	TRBD1	TRBV5-4	TGTGCCAGCAGCCGCCAGGGGGCTGAAGAGACCCAGTACTTC	CASSRQGAEETQYF
TRBJ1-6	TRBD1	TRBV5-7	TGTGCCAGCAGCCGTACAGGGGGGGATAACTCACCCCTCCACTTT	CASSRTGGDNSPLHF
TRBJ1-5	TRBD1	TRBV10-3	TGTGCCATCAGTGAGGGGGGACAGGGGGATCAGCCCCAGCATTTT	CAISEGGQGDQPQHF
TRBJ2-3	-	TRBV12-2	TGTGCAAGTCGCTTAACAAACCTTAGCGGGAGGGTGGCAGATACGCAGTATTTT	CASRLTNLSGRVADTQYF
TRBJ1-2	TRBD1	TRBV2	TGTGCCAGCAGTGGGGACAGGGCCTCAAGCGGCTACACCTTC	CASSGDRASSGYTF
TRBJ2-2	TRBD2	TRBV6-4	TGTGCCAGCAGTTCTTCCGGGGGGGATGGCACCGGGGAGCTGTTTTTT	CASSSSGGDGTGELFF
TRBJ2-7	-	TRBV28	TGTGCCAGCAAAGACTACAGCGGGGAGCAGTACTTC	CASKDYSGEQYF
TRBJ1-5	-	TRBV7-2	TGTGCCAGCAGCTCAAATAGCAATCAGCCCCAGCATTTT	CASSSNSNQPQHF
TRBJ1-1	-	TRBV7-9	TGTGCCAGCAGCTTCAGACTGAAGGCTGAAGCTTTCTTT	CASSFRLKAEAFF
TRBJ2-7	TRBD2	TRBV7-2	TGTGCCAGCAGTTCGGGACTAGACTCCTACGAGCAGTACTTC	CASSSGLDSYEQYF
TRBJ1-2	-	TRBV28	TGTGCCAGCCGCTCGGTGCGTCGCCTAAACTATGGCTACACCTTC	CASRSVRRLNYGYTF
TRBJ2-7	TRBD1	TRBV19	TGTGCCAGTAGTTTGACAGGGGGCAAAGAGCAGTACTTC	CASSLTGGKEQYF
TRBJ2-3	TRBD1	TRBV5-1	TGCGCCAGCAGTCGAACAGGGGATAACACAGATACGCAGTATTTT	CASSRTGDNTDTQYF
TRBJ2-5	TRBD2	TRBV5-1	TGCGCCAGCAGCCCCACCTGGGGGGGTTCAGGCTCAGAGACCCAGTACTTC	CASSPTWGGSGSETQYF
TRBJ2-7	TRBD1	TRBV5-1	TGCGCCAGCAGCTTGCCGACAGGGTGGGACGAGCAGTACTTC	CASSLPTGWDEQYF
TRBJ1-2	-	TRBV5-4	TGTGCCAGCAGAGCCGGGACAAACTATGGCTACACCTTC	CASRAGTNYGYTF
TRBJ2-7	-	TRBV7-6	TGTGCCAGCAGCCTTGGACAGCCGCTTTTCTACGAGCAGTACTTC	CASSLGQPLFYEQYF
TRBJ2-5	-	TRBV18	TGTGCCAGCTCACCACAGAGAGAGACCCAGTACTTC	CASSPQRETQYF